The 26 T cell receptor beta chains listed next were all sequenced from one sample in a study of OX40 agonist ivuxolimab in advanced cancers. Profiling relied on immunoSEQ multiplex PCR, and the TCRdb table lists in-frame clones only, not all of them. The repertoire has just over 95,000 clones, about 85% of them found once; the top ten carry less than 5%. This material consisted of CD4+ or CD8+ T cells sorted from blood, taken in a trial of the OX40 agonist ivuxolimab. All receptors derive from an adult with an advanced solid tumor such as melanoma, head and neck, liver or kidney cancer.

The rearrangement joins TRBV4-2 to TRBJ1-5; D is possibly TRBD1 (5 bases). Trimming pared 0 bases from V and 2 bases from J, leaving 11 bases between. The CDR3 is made up of 16 amino acids. Germline V gene sequence: CDR1 LGHNA, CDR2 YNFKEQ. The CDR3 nucleotides read TGTGCCAGCAGCCAAGATAGGGGTAGTGGCAATCAGCCCCAGCATTTT. This sequence encodes CASSQDRGSGNQPQHF.

The chain employs TRBV5-4 and TRBJ2-1; D is perhaps TRBD1 or TRBD2 (5 bases each). This CDR3 is 18 amino acids long. Germline V CDR1 and CDR2: SGHNT, YYREEE (reference sequence). Trimming shortened V by 0 bases and J by 6 bases, and 22 bases separated the two germline ends. CDR3 nucleotides: TGTGCCAGCAGCTTGGGTAGGGGTCCCTTCGGACTCCCCAATGAGCAGTTCTTC. This translates into CASSLGRGPFGLPNEQFF.

The chain employs TRBV4-1 and TRBJ1-4; D is ambiguous. Germline V CDR1 and CDR2: MGHRA, YSYEKL. This CDR3 contains 16 residues. V lost 0 bases to trimming and J lost 3 bases, with 11 bases between them. This CDR3 reads CASSQDIGRPNEKLFF. Here the CDR3 DNA reads TGCGCCAGCAGCCAAGATATCGGCAGGCCTAATGAAAAACTGTTTTTT.

This chain uses TRBV4-3 with TRBJ2-7; D gene uncertain. This CDR3 region has 13 residues. Germline V gene data show CDR1 as LGHNA and CDR2 as YSLEER. Trimming pared 0 bases from V and 7 bases from J, leaving 10 bases between. CDR3: CASSQDGLGEQYF. DNA for the CDR3: TGCGCCAGCAGCCAAGACGGGCTGGGGGAGCAGTACTTC.

The chain is built from TRBV9 and TRBJ2-7, with D possibly matching TRBD1 (5 bases). The CDR3 has 11 amino acids. CDR1 SGDLS and CDR2 YYNGEE come from the germline V gene. V was cut by 7 bases and J by 4 bases, with 9 bases left in between. CDR3 DNA sequence: TGTGCCAGCCCGACAGCTTACGAGCAGTACTTC. Encoded protein: CASPTAYEQYF. Using reference TRBV9 and TRBJ2-7 for the parts outside the CDR3, the full variable domain is DSGVTQTPKHLITATGQRVTLRCSPRSGDLSVYWYQQSLDQGLQFLIQYYNGEERAKGNILERFSAQQFPDLHSELNLSSLELGDSALYFCASPTAYEQYFGPGTRLTVT.

The V call is TRBV27, the J call TRBJ2-1; TRBD2 aligns across 8 bases. Germline loops: CDR1 MNHEY, CDR2 SMNVEV (reference sequence). Trimming took 5 bases from V and 6 from J; bases not matched to a gene: 15. The CDR3 consists of 17 residues. CDR3 protein: CASSNNSGGGMSNEQFF. Written as DNA, the CDR3 is TGTGCCAGCAGTAACAATTCCGGGGGGGGGATGAGCAATGAGCAGTTCTTC.

The rearrangement uses TRBV5-1 and TRBJ2-5; D unclear. Per germline, CDR1 SGHRS and CDR2 YFSETQ. This CDR3 is 15 amino acids long. Trimming cost V 0 bases and J 2 bases, with 11 bases left between them. CDR3 nucleotide sequence: TGCGCCAGCAGCTTGGGCACAGTAAAACAAGAGACCCAGTACTTC. Protein product: CASSLGTVKQETQYF.

The CDR3 protein is CASNPQGPQETQYF. The CDR3 bases are TGTGCCAGCAATCCACAAGGGCCTCAAGAGACCCAGTACTTC. V gene TRBV6-5 combines with J gene TRBJ2-5; no clear D gene. This CDR3 is 14 amino acids long. The germline V and J ends were trimmed by 7 bases and 2 bases, with 14 bases remaining between them. Germline lookup yields CDR1 MNHEY and CDR2 SVGAGI.

The rearrangement uses TRBV30 and TRBJ2-5; 9 positions match TRBD1. The CDR3 is made up of 15 amino acids. Trimming cost V 6 bases and J 6 bases; bases outside gene matches: 14. CDR1 is GTSNPN, CDR2 SVGIG, per germline (reference sequence). CDR3 sequence: CACNPGQGNMKTQYF. CDR3 coding DNA: TGTGCCTGTAATCCGGGACAGGGAAATATGAAGACCCAGTACTTC.

The chain uses TRBV5-5 and TRBJ2-7; D not certain. In germline, CDR1 is SGHKS, CDR2 YYEKEE (reference sequence). V was cut by 0 bases and J by 1 base, with 11 bases left in between. The CDR3 consists of 15 residues. This chain's CDR3 is CASSLEWLGSYEQYF. The DNA for the CDR3 is TGTGCCAGCAGCTTGGAGTGGTTGGGTTCCTACGAGCAGTACTTC.

The chain carries TRBV5-1 and TRBJ2-7, with D perhaps TRBD1 or TRBD2 (6 bases each). CDR3 size: 14 residues. Germline CDR1 SGHRS, CDR2 YFSETQ. Trimming cost V 4 bases and J 2 bases, with 13 bases left between them. The CDR3 DNA is TGCGCCAGCAGCAGGGGGGCGACAGCCTACGAGCAGTACTTC. Translating gives CASSRGATAYEQYF.

The chain couples TRBV7-6 to TRBJ2-3, with a possible D match to TRBD2 (5 bases). The V end lost 0 bases, the J end lost 2 bases, and 6 bases lay between the germline ends. Germline CDR1 reads SGHVS; CDR2 reads FNYEAQ. The CDR3 spans 14 residues. As DNA, the CDR3 is TGTGCCAGCAGCTTAGCCGGACTCACAGATACGCAGTATTTT. Translating gives CASSLAGLTDTQYF.

The chain couples TRBV14 to TRBJ2-5; D may be TRBD2 (6 bases). The DNA end is a closer match to TRBJ2-7, so the J assignment may be wrong. Germline V gene sequence: CDR1 SGHDN, CDR2 FVKESK. The CDR3 is 15 residues long. CDR3 residues: CASSQRTGDLYEQYF. In nucleotides, the CDR3 is TGTGCCAGCAGCCAACGAACGGGAGACCTCTACGAGCAGTACTTC.

This chain connects TRBV2 to TRBJ2-2; D is possibly TRBD2 (6 bases). V was pared by 8 bases and J by 3 bases, with 16 bases between. Germline values: CDR1 SNHLY, CDR2 FYNNEI. CDR3 length: 15 residues. The CDR3 nucleotides are TGTGCCAGCTTGGAGAGTAGCGGATACACCGGGGAGCTGTTTTTT. The encoded protein is CASLESSGYTGELFF.

The chain joins TRBV28 to TRBJ2-1, with D maybe TRBD2 (6 bases). In germline, CDR1 is MDHEN, CDR2 SYDVKM. CDR3 size: 12 residues. Trimming removed 6 bases from V and 16 bases from J, with 19 bases in between. The CDR3 here is CASSIQGSGRFF. CDR3 sequence (DNA): TGTGCCAGCAGCATTCAGGGCTCCGGGAGATTCTTC.

The J gene is TRBJ2-7, the V gene TRBV6-1, with D maybe TRBD2 (6 bases). Germline assignment: CDR1 MNHNS and CDR2 SASEGT. There are 14 residues in the CDR3. Trimming shortened V by 4 bases and J by 3 bases, and 13 bases separated the two germline ends. CDR3 in amino acids: CASSAWEAIYEQYF. CDR3 DNA: TGTGCCAGCAGTGCCTGGGAGGCGATCTACGAGCAGTACTTC.

The chain carries TRBV28 and TRBJ2-5; 7 bases are shared with TRBD1. Germline CDR1 MDHEN, CDR2 SYDVKM. The CDR3 has 16 residues. V was clipped by 5 bases and J by 1 base; unmatched bases: 10. The CDR3 sequence is CASSPTIGTAQETQYF. CDR3 in DNA: TGTGCCAGCAGTCCTACCATCGGGACAGCCCAAGAGACCCAGTACTTC.

The chain uses TRBV6-1 and TRBJ1-5, with D possibly being TRBD1 (5 bases). Looked up from germline, CDR1 is MNHNS and CDR2 is SASEGT. CDR3 length: 12 residues. Trimming removed 6 bases at V and 9 bases at J, with 12 bases between. The CDR3 sequence: CASREWGLPQHF. For the CDR3, the DNA is TGTGCCAGCAGGGAATGGGGGTTGCCCCAGCATTTT.

The rearrangement uses TRBV5-4 and TRBJ2-5; D is unresolved. Gene TRBJ2-7 matches the end of the DNA better, so the J call may be wrong. The CDR3 has 14 residues. CDR1 is SGHNT, CDR2 YYREEE, per germline (reference sequence). The CDR3 DNA reads TGTGCCAGCAGCTTGGGTCGCAGATCGGACGAGCAGTACTTC. Protein product: CASSLGRRSDEQYF.

The rearrangement links TRBV7-9 to TRBJ2-7; the D gene is possibly TRBD1 (6 bases). The CDR3 is made up of 17 amino acids. CDR1 is SEHNR, CDR2 FQNEAQ, per germline (reference sequence). The V gene lost 6 bases and the J gene lost 4 bases, with 25 bases spanning the gap. As DNA, the CDR3 is TGTGCCAGCAGTTCCCCGAGGACAGAGGGTAATTTGTACGAGCAGTACTTC. Encoded protein: CASSSPRTEGNLYEQYF.

The rearrangement uses TRBV7-9 and TRBJ2-2, with 12 bases lining up with TRBD2. The germline V gene has CDR1 SEHNR and CDR2 FQNEAQ (reference sequence). J gave up 5 bases and V 7 bases, and 5 bases lay outside the gene matches. This CDR3 is 15 amino acids long. The CDR3: CASNLAGGRTGELFF. In DNA form, the CDR3 reads TGTGCCAGCAACCTAGCGGGAGGGAGAACCGGGGAGCTGTTTTTT.

A few counts support this clone. Other DNA sequences within the sample encode an identical CDR3. The rearrangement links TRBV4-1 to TRBJ2-2, with 8 bases that match TRBD2. Trimming cost V 6 bases and J 5 bases; bases outside gene matches: 14. This CDR3 is 17 amino acids long. The V gene's germline CDR1 is MGHRA and CDR2 YSYEKL. Here the CDR3 reads CASRGQRLAGMTGELFF. The CDR3 DNA is TGCGCCAGCAGAGGCCAAAGATTAGCGGGAATGACCGGGGAGCTGTTTTTT.

This chain links TRBV5-4 with TRBJ1-3, with D uncertain. The germline V gene encodes CDR1 SGHNT and CDR2 YYREEE (reference sequence). The length of the CDR3 is 14 residues. V lost 0 bases and J 4 bases, leaving 8 bases between the germline ends. The CDR3 here is CASSLGLAGNTIYF. The CDR3 DNA is TGTGCCAGCAGCTTGGGTCTGGCCGGAAACACCATATATTTT. Using reference TRBV5-4 and TRBJ1-3 for the parts outside the CDR3, the full variable domain is ETGVTQSPTHLIKTRGQQVTLRCSSQSGHNTVSWYQQALGQGPQFIFQYYREEENGRGNFPPRFSGLQFPNYSSELNVNALELDDSALYLCASSLGLAGNTIYFGEGSWLTVV.

Concerning this clone itself: The junction departs from the called germline gene at one end, perhaps through a read error. This chain connects TRBV27 to TRBJ2-6, with D perhaps TRBD2 (6 bases). CDR3 length: 15 amino acids. Germline V gives CDR1 MNHEY, CDR2 SMNVEV (reference sequence). The CDR3, as DNA: TGTGCCAGCAGGGAGGGGAGCTCTGGTGCCAACGTCCTGACTTTC. As protein: CASREGSSGANVLTF.

The chain combines TRBV7-8 with TRBJ2-2; D might be TRBD2 (5 bases). The V and J ends lost 2 bases and 2 bases respectively, with 9 bases between them. Germline V CDR1 and CDR2: SGHVS, FQNEAQ. The CDR3 sequence is 15 residues long. The CDR3, as DNA: TGTGCCAGCAGCTTAATTGGACTTAACACCGGGGAGCTGTTTTTT. It yields the protein CASSLIGLNTGELFF.

The rearrangement uses TRBV11-2 and TRBJ2-1; the match to TRBD2 covers 10 bases. J was trimmed by 7 bases and V by 6 bases; bases with no gene match: 9. CDR3 length equals 15 residues. Germline lookup yields CDR1 SGHAT and CDR2 FQNNGV. CDR3 coding DNA: TGTGCCAGCAGACCAAGCGGGAGGGGAGGGAATGAGCAGTTCTTC. Translating it yields CASRPSGRGGNEQFF.